This is a list of T cell receptor beta chains from one sample in a study of T-cell memory formation after mild COVID-19. TCRdb re-derived calls from the 5' RACE reads in MiXCR, one entry per CDR3 protein. This table has more than 200,000 distinct CDR3 sequences, about a sixth appearing once. Sequenced sample: PBMCs or a T cell subset sorted from them (not recorded which). These receptors originate from a young man who had mild COVID-19 (a few samples of this study predate the infection). Cell type and time point are not known. Each CDR3 is given with its conserved first and last residue. The D gene is left open where the match is weak. A clone size is listed for some rows: how often the clone was seen (once, few, many), or a class if it is expanded.

CDR3: CASSYSMFSLGYTF; DNA: TGTGCCAGCAGTTACTCGATGTTCAGTCTTGGCTACACCTTC; V: TRBV6-5; D: NA; length: 14; size: few; J: TRBJ1-2
CDR3: CASSQPQGRSKNIQYF; DNA: TGCGCCAGCAGCCAGCCACAGGGGCGATCCAAAAACATTCAGTACTTC; V: TRBV4-1; D: TRBD1; length: 16; size: NA; J: TRBJ2-4
CDR3: CASSRDVPSKNIQYF; DNA: TGTGCCAGCAGCCGGGACGTTCCATCCAAAAACATTCAGTACTTC; V: TRBV5-5; D: NA; length: 15; size: NA; J: TRBJ2-4
CDR3: CASSQDHNLHETQYF; DNA: TGCGCCAGCAGCCAGGACCATAATCTCCACGAGACCCAGTACTTC; V: TRBV4-3; D: NA; length: 15; size: NA; J: TRBJ2-5
CDR3: CASSPLGLTRTEAFF; DNA: TGTGCCAGCAGCCCATTGGGACTGACGAGGACTGAAGCTTTCTTT; V: TRBV6-5; D: NA; length: 15; size: many; J: TRBJ1-1
CDR3: CASSGTGPSYGYTF; DNA: TGTGCCAGCAGCGGGACAGGGCCCTCGTATGGCTACACCTTC; V: TRBV3-1; D: TRBD1; length: 14; size: NA; J: TRBJ1-2
CDR3: CASSLGGDNQPQHF; DNA: TGCGCCAGCAGCTTGGGTGGGGACAATCAGCCCCAGCATTTT; V: TRBV5-1; D: NA; length: 14; size: few; J: TRBJ1-5
CDR3: CASSLDSGSSYTDTQYF; DNA: TGTGCCAGCAGCTTAGACTCTGGGTCGTCTTACACAGATACGCAGTATTTT; V: TRBV7-9; D: NA; length: 17; size: few; J: TRBJ2-3
CDR3: CSARSQNNSPLHF; DNA: TGCAGTGCTAGGTCTCAGAACAATTCACCCCTCCACTTT; V: TRBV20-1; D: NA; length: 13; size: few; J: TRBJ1-6
CDR3: CASSILTSGQETQYF; DNA: TGTGCCAGCAGCATATTGACTAGCGGCCAAGAGACCCAGTACTTC; V: TRBV7-2; D: TRBD2; length: 15; size: NA; J: TRBJ2-5
CDR3: CASSHARYTGELFF; DNA: TGCGCCAGCAGCCATGCTCGGTACACCGGGGAGCTGTTTTTT; V: TRBV4-1; D: NA; length: 14; size: NA; J: TRBJ2-2
CDR3: CSVSHSLGGSLSYEQYF; DNA: TGCAGCGTTTCACACTCTCTTGGGGGCTCCCTCTCCTACGAGCAGTACTTC; V: TRBV29-1; D: NA; length: 17; size: NA; J: TRBJ2-7
CDR3: CASSLERGVSDTQYF; DNA: TGTGCCAGCAGCTTAGAGCGCGGGGTCTCAGATACGCAGTATTTT; V: TRBV11-2; D: NA; length: 15; size: few; J: TRBJ2-3
CDR3: CASKYDSTYNEQFF; DNA: TGTGCCAGCAAGTACGACTCCACCTACAATGAGCAGTTCTTC; V: TRBV2; D: NA; length: 14; size: few; J: TRBJ2-1
CDR3: CASSSGTSGNTDTQYF; DNA: TGCGCCAGCAGCTCCGGGACTAGCGGAAACACAGATACGCAGTATTTT; V: TRBV5-1; D: TRBD2; length: 16; size: NA; J: TRBJ2-3
CDR3: CASSYWTASETQYF; DNA: TGTGCCAGCAGTTACTGGACCGCCTCTGAGACCCAGTACTTC; V: TRBV6-2/TRBV6-3; D: NA; length: 14; size: many; J: TRBJ2-5
CDR3: CASSLGGNTIYF; DNA: TGTGCCAGCAGTTTAGGTGGAAACACCATATATTTT; V: TRBV12-3/TRBV12-4; D: NA; length: 12; size: many; J: TRBJ1-3
CDR3: CASREGLGSYNEQFF; DNA: TGTGCCAGCAGAGAAGGACTAGGCTCCTACAATGAGCAGTTCTTC; V: TRBV7-2; D: TRBD2; length: 15; size: few; J: TRBJ2-1
CDR3: CASSLPRGGTDTQYF; DNA: TGTGCCAGCAGTTTACCCAGGGGGGGGACAGATACGCAGTATTTT; V: TRBV12-3/TRBV12-4; D: NA; length: 15; size: few; J: TRBJ2-3
CDR3: CASSSAFGYTF; DNA: TGTGCCAGCAGCTCCGCGTTTGGCTACACCTTC; V: TRBV7-3; D: NA; length: 11; size: few; J: TRBJ1-2
CDR3: CASSYMTGEGSPLHF; DNA: TGTGCCAGCAGTTACATGACGGGCGAAGGTTCACCCCTCCACTTT; V: TRBV6-2/TRBV6-3; D: NA; length: 15; size: NA; J: TRBJ1-6
CDR3: CASSPRRAVNEKLFF; DNA: TGTGCCAGCTCACCGCGGAGAGCGGTTAATGAAAAACTGTTTTTT; V: TRBV18; D: NA; length: 15; size: NA; J: TRBJ1-4
CDR3: CASSLGLAANTGELFF; DNA: TGTGCCAGCAGTTTAGGACTAGCTGCGAACACCGGGGAGCTGTTTTTT; V: TRBV12-3/TRBV12-4; D: TRBD2; length: 16; size: many; J: TRBJ2-2
CDR3: CASSFRGTSGSTDTQYF; DNA: TGCGCCAGCAGCTTTAGAGGGACTAGCGGTAGCACAGATACGCAGTATTTT; V: TRBV5-1; D: TRBD2; length: 17; size: many; J: TRBJ2-3
CDR3: CASSLASGGDEKLFF; DNA: TGTGCCAGCAGCTTAGCGTCAGGGGGTGACGAAAAACTGTTTTTT; V: TRBV7-9; D: TRBD1; length: 15; size: NA; J: TRBJ1-4
CDR3: CASAQFGANSPLHF; DNA: TGTGCCAGCGCCCAGTTCGGGGCCAATTCACCCCTCCACTTT; V: TRBV7-2; D: NA; length: 14; size: few; J: TRBJ1-6
CDR3: CASSLSSGGASFADTQYF; DNA: TGTGCCAGCAGCTTGAGCAGCGGGGGGGCCAGTTTTGCAGATACGCAGTATTTT; V: TRBV5-4; D: TRBD2; length: 18; size: NA; J: TRBJ2-3
CDR3: CAITQDRGSTDTQYF; DNA: TGTGCCATCACCCAAGACAGGGGGAGCACAGATACGCAGTATTTT; V: TRBV10-3; D: TRBD1; length: 15; size: NA; J: TRBJ2-3
CDR3: CASSLGDRNTEAFF; DNA: TGTGCCAGCAGCTTGGGGGACAGGAACACTGAAGCTTTCTTT; V: TRBV5-6; D: TRBD1; length: 14; size: many; J: TRBJ1-1
CDR3: CASSLGWAEETQYF; DNA: TGCGCCAGCAGCCTAGGTTGGGCAGAAGAGACCCAGTACTTC; V: TRBV5-1; D: NA; length: 14; size: NA; J: TRBJ2-5
CDR3: CSVSLNYGYTF; DNA: TGCAGCGTTTCTCTGAACTATGGCTACACCTTC; V: TRBV29-1; D: NA; length: 11; size: few; J: TRBJ1-2